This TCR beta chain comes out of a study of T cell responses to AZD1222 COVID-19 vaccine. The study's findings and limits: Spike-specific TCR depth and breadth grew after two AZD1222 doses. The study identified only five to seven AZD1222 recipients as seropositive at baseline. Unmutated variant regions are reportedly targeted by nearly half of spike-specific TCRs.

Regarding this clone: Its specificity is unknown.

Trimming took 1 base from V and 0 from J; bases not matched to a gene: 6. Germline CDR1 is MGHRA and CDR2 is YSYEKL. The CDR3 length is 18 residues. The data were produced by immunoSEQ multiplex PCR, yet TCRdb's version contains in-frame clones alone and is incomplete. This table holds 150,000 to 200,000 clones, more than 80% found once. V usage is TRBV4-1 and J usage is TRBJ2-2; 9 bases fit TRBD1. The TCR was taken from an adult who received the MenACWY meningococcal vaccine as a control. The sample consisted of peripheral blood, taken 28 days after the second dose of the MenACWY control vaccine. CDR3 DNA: TGCGCCAGCAGCCAAGGACAGGGGGGCCCCGCGAACACCGGGGAGCTGTTTTTT. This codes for CASSQGQGGPANTGELFF.